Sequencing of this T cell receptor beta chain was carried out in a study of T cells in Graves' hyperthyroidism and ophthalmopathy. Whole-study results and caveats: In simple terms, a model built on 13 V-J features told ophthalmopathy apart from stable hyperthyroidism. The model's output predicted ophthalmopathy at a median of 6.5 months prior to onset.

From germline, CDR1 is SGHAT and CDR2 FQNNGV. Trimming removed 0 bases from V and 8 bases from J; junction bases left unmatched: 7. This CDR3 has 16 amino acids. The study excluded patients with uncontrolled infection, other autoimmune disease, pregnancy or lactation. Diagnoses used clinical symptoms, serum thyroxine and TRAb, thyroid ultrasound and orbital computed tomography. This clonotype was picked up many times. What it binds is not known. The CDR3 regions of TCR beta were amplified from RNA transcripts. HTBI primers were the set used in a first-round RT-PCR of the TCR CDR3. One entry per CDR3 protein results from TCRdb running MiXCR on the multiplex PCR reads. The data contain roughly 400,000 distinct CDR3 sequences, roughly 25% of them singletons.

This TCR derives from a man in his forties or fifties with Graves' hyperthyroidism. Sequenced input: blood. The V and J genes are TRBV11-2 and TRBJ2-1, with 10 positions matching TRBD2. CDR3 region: CASSLDGTSAEDEQFF. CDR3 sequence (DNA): TGTGCCAGCAGCTTAGATGGGACTAGCGCCGAGGATGAGCAGTTCTTC.